Below, 24 T cell receptor beta chains from the same sample are listed, as sequenced in a study of T cells in tuberculosis. The method was immunoSEQ multiplex PCR; TCRdb's version includes in-frame clones alone and lacks a portion of them. Seen here are tens of thousands of clones, 95% observed once, and the top ten hold almost 9.5%. Material for sequencing was PBMCs. The receptors were gathered from a donor aged 5-35 years with latent tuberculosis or without tuberculosis infection.

This clone was observed a few times. CDR3 amino acids: CSVRGYYNEQFF. In nucleotides, the CDR3 is TGCAGCGTTCGAGGATATTACAATGAGCAGTTCTTC. The chain uses TRBV29-1 and TRBJ2-1, with D uncertain. Trimming stripped 5 bases from V and 4 bases from J, with 9 bases between. Germline CDR1 reads SQVTM; CDR2 reads ANQGSEA. CDR3 length equals 12 residues.

This chain joins TRBV6-1 and TRBJ2-2, with a tentative D call TRBD1 (6 bases). From germline, CDR1 is MNHNS and CDR2 SASEGT. The CDR3 consists of 13 residues. Trimming removed 5 bases from V and 5 bases from J, with 9 bases in between. The DNA for the CDR3 is TGTGCCAGCAGTAGGGACATTACCGGGGAGCTGTTTTTT. Amino acids: CASSRDITGELFF.

The rearrangement uses TRBV4-1 and TRBJ2-1; D unclear. The CDR3 has 16 residues. The V gene lost 3 bases and the J gene lost 3 bases, with 15 bases spanning the gap. Germline CDR1 and CDR2: MGHRA and YSYEKL. The CDR3 loop reads CASSQIENYNYNEQFF. As DNA, the CDR3 is TGCGCCAGCAGCCAGATCGAGAACTACAACTACAATGAGCAGTTCTTC.

The V gene is TRBV5-5, the J gene TRBJ1-2; tentative D call: TRBD1 (6 bases). Germline V gene sequence: CDR1 SGHKS, CDR2 YYEKEE (reference sequence). The CDR3 covers 13 residues. V lost 2 bases and J lost 4, with 9 bases in between. For the CDR3, the DNA is TGTGCCAGCAGCTTAACACAGGGCTATGGCTACACCTTC. This sequence encodes CASSLTQGYGYTF. Complete variable domain (other parts from reference TRBV5-5 and TRBJ1-2): DAGVTQSPTHLIKTRGQQVTLRCSPISGHKSVSWYQQVLGQGPQFIFQYYEKEERGRGNFPDRFSARQFPNYSSELNVNALLLGDSALYLCASSLTQGYGYTFGSGTRLTVV.

The chain joins TRBV9 to TRBJ2-2; perhaps TRBD2 as D (5 bases). Trimming stripped 3 bases from V and 4 bases from J, with 10 bases between. The CDR3 covers 14 residues. Looked up from germline, CDR1 is SGDLS and CDR2 is YYNGEE. In nucleotides, the CDR3 is TGTGCCAGCAGCGCTGGACTGACCACCGGGGAGCTGTTTTTT. It codes for CASSAGLTTGELFF.

The J gene is TRBJ2-5, the V gene TRBV19, with TRBD2 matching over 7 bases. J lost 4 bases, V lost 7 bases, and 3 bases had no gene match. CDR1 is LNHDA, CDR2 SQIVND, per germline (reference sequence). The CDR3 consists of 12 residues. The CDR3 DNA follows: TGTGCCAGTAAGGGAGGGGCAGAGACCCAGTACTTC. This sequence encodes CASKGGAETQYF.

This rearrangement joins TRBV2 to TRBJ1-5; the D gene is possibly TRBD1 (6 bases). This CDR3 comprises 16 residues. V dropped 4 bases and J dropped 7 bases, with 20 bases sitting between them. Per germline, CDR1 SNHLY and CDR2 FYNNEI. As DNA, the CDR3 is TGTGCCAGCAGTGGGGGGCTATCAGGGGCCAGGCAGCCCCAGCATTTT. Translating it yields CASSGGLSGARQPQHF.

The genes are TRBV18 and TRBJ2-1; 9 positions agree with TRBD1. V trimming: 8 bases; J trimming: 7 bases; junction bases outside the gene matches: 9. Germline V lookup: CDR1 KGHSH, CDR2 LQKENI. The CDR3 is 14 amino acids. CDR3 sequence: CASLTRTGDNEQFF. The CDR3 coding sequence is TGTGCCAGCCTTACTCGGACAGGGGATAATGAGCAGTTCTTC.

The chain joins TRBV7-9 to TRBJ1-6, with TRBD1 matching 8 bases. V lost 3 bases, J lost 7 bases, and 8 bases stayed unmatched. The CDR3 has 16 residues. The germline CDR1 and CDR2 sequences are SEHNR and FQNEAQ (reference sequence). The chain's CDR3 is CASSLVQGAGNSPLHF. CDR3 DNA sequence: TGTGCCAGCAGCTTGGTGCAGGGGGCGGGAAATTCACCCCTCCACTTT.

This clone showed up just once. The genes are TRBV30 and TRBJ2-2; no clear D gene. This CDR3 has 14 amino acids. The germline gives CDR1 GTSNPN, CDR2 SVGIG (reference sequence). V gave up 4 bases and J gave up 4 bases, with 13 bases separating them. The CDR3 reads CAWTGPLLTGELFF. The DNA for the CDR3 is TGTGCCTGGACTGGGCCCCTCCTCACCGGGGAGCTGTTTTTT. The variable domain in full, completed from reference TRBV30 and TRBJ2-2, reads SQTIHQWPATLVQPVGSPLSLECTVEGTSNPNLYWYRQAAGRGLQLLFYSVGIGQISSEVPQNLSASRPQDRQFILSSKKLLLSDSGFYLCAWTGPLLTGELFFGEGSRLTVL.

V usage is TRBV28 and J usage is TRBJ1-3; D remains ambiguous. V was trimmed by 3 bases and J by 5 bases, leaving 11 bases between them. This CDR3 region has 14 residues. Per the germline V gene, CDR1 is MDHEN and CDR2 is SYDVKM. CDR3 sequence: CASSLRPERNTIYF. The CDR3 DNA reads TGTGCCAGCAGTTTGCGACCGGAGAGAAACACCATATATTTT.

V usage is TRBV5-6 and J usage is TRBJ1-5; 8 bases agree with TRBD1. Unmatched junction bases numbered 3, after V lost 4 bases and J lost 0 bases. CDR1 SGHDT and CDR2 YYEEEE come from the germline V gene. The CDR3 is made up of 15 amino acids. CDR3 sequence reads: CASSVTGDSNQPQHF. The CDR3 bases are TGTGCCAGCAGCGTGACAGGGGATAGCAATCAGCCCCAGCATTTT. The full variable domain, completed using reference TRBV5-6 and TRBJ1-5, is DAGVTQSPTHLIKTRGQQVTLRCSPKSGHDTVSWYQQALGQGPQFIFQYYEEEERQRGNFPDRFSGHQFPNYSSELNVNALLLGDSALYLCASSVTGDSNQPQHFGDGTRLSIL.

The V call is TRBV6-5, the J call TRBJ2-1; D is possibly TRBD2 (5 bases). V was shortened by 6 bases and J by 9 bases, with 18 bases between the two germline ends. The CDR3 is 14 amino acids. Per the germline V gene, CDR1 is MNHEY and CDR2 is SVGAGI. The CDR3 protein is CASSPQLVAGEQFF. CDR3 sequence (DNA): TGTGCCAGCAGCCCCCAACTAGTGGCGGGTGAGCAGTTCTTC.

The gene calls are TRBV6-1 and TRBJ1-2; D is undetermined. This CDR3 region has 14 residues. Germline CDR1 reads MNHNS; CDR2 reads SASEGT. The germline V and J ends were trimmed by 6 bases and 4 bases, with 15 bases remaining between them. CDR3 nucleotide sequence: TGTGCCAGCAGCGCTGTGTCAGAAAGCTATGGCTACACCTTC. It codes for CASSAVSESYGYTF.

The chain employs TRBV11-2 and TRBJ2-3; perhaps TRBD2 as D (5 bases). This CDR3 spans 15 amino acids. Germline loops: CDR1 SGHAT, CDR2 FQNNGV. Trimming stripped 2 bases from V and 2 bases from J, with 11 bases between. As DNA, the CDR3 is TGTGCCAGCAGCTTATCTGTGACTACCACAGATACGCAGTATTTT. Protein product: CASSLSVTTTDTQYF.

This chain connects TRBV28 to TRBJ2-3; the match to TRBD1 covers 11 bases. After removal of 6 bases from V and 2 bases from J, the junction contained 7 bases not matched to a gene. The CDR3 contains 16 residues. Germline V gene sequence: CDR1 MDHEN, CDR2 SYDVKM. The CDR3 region is CASSHRDRGSTDTQYF. The DNA of the CDR3 is TGTGCCAGCAGCCATAGGGACAGGGGGTCCACAGATACGCAGTATTTT.

V is TRBV9 and J is TRBJ1-1; TRBD1 matches 10 bases. V shed 3 bases, J shed 0 bases, and the junction held 5 bases outside the gene matches. The CDR3 loop spans 16 amino acids. Looked up from germline, CDR1 is SGDLS and CDR2 is YYNGEE. The CDR3 coding sequence is TGTGCCAGCAGCGACCGGGACAGGGGCATGAACACTGAAGCTTTCTTT. Its protein product is CASSDRDRGMNTEAFF.

The V and J genes are TRBV2 and TRBJ2-1; TRBD2 agrees at 10 bases. Germline V gene sequence: CDR1 SNHLY, CDR2 FYNNEI. Trimming at V came to 0 bases and at J to 16 bases, leaving 9 bases not matched to a gene. The CDR3 is 14 residues long. The DNA of the CDR3 is TGTGCCAGCAGTGAAGCCCAGCGGGGGGGTCGAAGCTTCTTC. Protein product: CASSEAQRGGRSFF.

This chain joins TRBV29-1 and TRBJ2-3; TRBD2 matches at 7 bases. The CDR3 totals 12 residues. V dropped 7 bases and J dropped 2; count of bases not matched to a gene: 3. Germline assignment: CDR1 SQVTM and CDR2 ANQGSEA. The CDR3 sequence is CSAGGYTDTQYF. The CDR3 DNA is TGCAGCGCCGGGGGGTACACAGATACGCAGTATTTT.

The gene calls are TRBV5-1 and TRBJ1-3; 7 nucleotides match TRBD1. Germline V gives CDR1 SGHRS, CDR2 YFSETQ. The CDR3 is 15 residues long. Trimming cost V 4 bases and J 0 bases; bases outside gene matches: 4. As DNA, the CDR3 is TGCGCCAGCAGCCTTACAGGGGTCTCTGGAAACACCATATATTTT. It yields the protein CASSLTGVSGNTIYF.

The V gene is TRBV11-2, the J gene TRBJ2-7; a possible D gene is TRBD1 (5 bases). Germline V gene sequence: CDR1 SGHAT, CDR2 FQNNGV. Trimming pared 5 bases from V and 5 bases from J, leaving 16 bases between. The CDR3 is made up of 14 amino acids. The CDR3 nucleotides are TGTGCCAGCAGCCGCAGGGCTTCAGAAGACGAGCAGTACTTC. This encodes CASSRRASEDEQYF.

The rearrangement links TRBV2 to TRBJ1-1; 8 bases match TRBD1. Germline assignment: CDR1 SNHLY and CDR2 FYNNEI. This CDR3 contains 13 residues. Germline trimming cut 6 bases from V and 6 bases from J; bases unmatched to any gene: 6. Written as DNA, the CDR3 is TGTGCCAGCAGAGTGGACAGGGACGCTGAAGCTTTCTTT. Amino acid sequence: CASRVDRDAEAFF. The whole variable domain, remainder taken from reference TRBV2 and TRBJ1-1, is EPEVTQTPSHQVTQMGQEVILRCVPISNHLYFYWYRQILGQKVEFLVSFYNNEISEKSEIFDDQFSVERPDGSNFTLKIRSTKLEDSAMYFCASRVDRDAEAFFGQGTRLTVV.

The rearrangement links TRBV27 to TRBJ1-2; weak D call: TRBD1 (6 bases). V dropped 5 bases and J dropped 2 bases, with 15 bases sitting between them. The germline V gene encodes CDR1 MNHEY and CDR2 SMNVEV (reference sequence). The CDR3 spans 15 residues. The CDR3, as DNA: TGTGCCAGCAGTCCCATGACAGGAACGAACTATGGCTACACCTTC. It translates to CASSPMTGTNYGYTF.

As DNA, the CDR3 is TGCAGTGCTAGTCCTAGCGAGGGGCAGTTCTTC. Translation gives CSASPSEGQFF. The genes are TRBV20-1 and TRBJ2-1; a possible D gene is TRBD2 (6 bases). Deletions cut 3 bases from V and 12 bases from J, with 12 bases between. This CDR3 has 11 amino acids. Germline V gene data show CDR1 as DFQATT and CDR2 as SNEGSKA (reference sequence).